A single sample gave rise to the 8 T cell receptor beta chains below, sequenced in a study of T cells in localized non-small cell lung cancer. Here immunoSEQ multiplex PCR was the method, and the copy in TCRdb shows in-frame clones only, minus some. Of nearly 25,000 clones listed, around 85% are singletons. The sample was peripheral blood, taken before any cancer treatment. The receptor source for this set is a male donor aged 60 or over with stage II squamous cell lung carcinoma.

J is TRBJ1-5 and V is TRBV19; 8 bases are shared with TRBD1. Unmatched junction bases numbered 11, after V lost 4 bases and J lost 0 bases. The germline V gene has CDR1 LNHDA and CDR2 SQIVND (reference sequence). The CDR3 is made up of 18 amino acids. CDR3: CASSRIPDRVNSNQPQHF. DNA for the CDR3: TGTGCCAGTAGTAGGATTCCGGACAGGGTAAATAGCAATCAGCCCCAGCATTTT.

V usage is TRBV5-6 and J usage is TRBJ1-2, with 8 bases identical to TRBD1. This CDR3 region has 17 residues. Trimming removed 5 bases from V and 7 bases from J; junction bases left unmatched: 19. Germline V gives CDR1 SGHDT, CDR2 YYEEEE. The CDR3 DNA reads TGTGCCAGCAGTTACCCCGGGACAGGCACCTTAGCGAGTGGCTACACCTTC. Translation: CASSYPGTGTLASGYTF.

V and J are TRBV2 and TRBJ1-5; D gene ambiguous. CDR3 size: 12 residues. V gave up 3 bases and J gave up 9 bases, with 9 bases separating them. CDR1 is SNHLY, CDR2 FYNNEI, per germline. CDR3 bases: TGTGCCAGCAGTGACTCCTTGGGGCCCCAGCATTTT. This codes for CASSDSLGPQHF. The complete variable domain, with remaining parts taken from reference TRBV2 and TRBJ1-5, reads EPEVTQTPSHQVTQMGQEVILRCVPISNHLYFYWYRQILGQKVEFLVSFYNNEISEKSEIFDDQFSVERPDGSNFTLKIRSTKLEDSAMYFCASSDSLGPQHFGDGTRLSIL.

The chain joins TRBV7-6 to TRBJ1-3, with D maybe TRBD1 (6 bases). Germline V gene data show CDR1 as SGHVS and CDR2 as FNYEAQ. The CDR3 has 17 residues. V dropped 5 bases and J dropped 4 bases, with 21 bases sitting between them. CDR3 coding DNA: TGTGCCAGCAGCCAAACAGGGTATGGATCGGTCGGAAACACCATATATTTT. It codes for CASSQTGYGSVGNTIYF.

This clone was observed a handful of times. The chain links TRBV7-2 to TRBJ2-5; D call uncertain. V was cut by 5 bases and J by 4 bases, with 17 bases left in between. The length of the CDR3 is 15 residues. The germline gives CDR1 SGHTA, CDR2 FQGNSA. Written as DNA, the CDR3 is TGTGCCAGCAGCCCCCTAGGGTCCAAGGCAGAGACCCAGTACTTC. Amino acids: CASSPLGSKAETQYF.

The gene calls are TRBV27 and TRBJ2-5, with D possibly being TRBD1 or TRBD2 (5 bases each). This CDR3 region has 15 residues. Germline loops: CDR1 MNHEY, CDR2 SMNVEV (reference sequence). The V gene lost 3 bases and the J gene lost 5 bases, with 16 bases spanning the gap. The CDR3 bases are TGTGCCAGCAGTTTGAGTTGGACATCGGGGGAGACCCAGTACTTC. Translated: CASSLSWTSGETQYF.

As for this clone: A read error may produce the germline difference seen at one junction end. CDR3: CASSPLKGQQFPKYGYTF. Here the CDR3 DNA reads TGTGCCAGCAGCCCACTTAAGGGACAGCAGTTCCCTAAGTATGGCTACACCTTC. This chain connects TRBV14 to TRBJ1-2; 7 bases map to TRBD1. In germline, CDR1 is SGHDN, CDR2 FVKESK. The CDR3 is made up of 18 amino acids.

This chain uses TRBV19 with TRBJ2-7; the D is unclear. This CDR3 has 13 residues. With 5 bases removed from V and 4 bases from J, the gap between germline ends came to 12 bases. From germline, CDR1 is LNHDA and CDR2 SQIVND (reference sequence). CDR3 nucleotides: TGTGCCAGTAGTCCGGGCTCCCGGTACGAGCAGTACTTC. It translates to CASSPGSRYEQYF.